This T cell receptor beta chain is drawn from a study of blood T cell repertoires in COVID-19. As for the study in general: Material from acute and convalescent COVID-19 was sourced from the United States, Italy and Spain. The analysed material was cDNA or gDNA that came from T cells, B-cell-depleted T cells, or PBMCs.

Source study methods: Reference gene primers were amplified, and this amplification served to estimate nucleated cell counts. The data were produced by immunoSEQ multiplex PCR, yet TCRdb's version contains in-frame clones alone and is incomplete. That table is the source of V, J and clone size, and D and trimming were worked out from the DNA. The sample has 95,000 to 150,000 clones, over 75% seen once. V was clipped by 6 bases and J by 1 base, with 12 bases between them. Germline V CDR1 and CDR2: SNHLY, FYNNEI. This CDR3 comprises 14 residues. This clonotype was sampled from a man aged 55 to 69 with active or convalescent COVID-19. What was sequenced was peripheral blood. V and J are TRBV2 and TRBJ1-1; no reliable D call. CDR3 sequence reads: CASRDSRSNTEAFF. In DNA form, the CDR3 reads TGTGCCAGCAGGGATTCTAGATCGAACACTGAAGCTTTCTTT.